This passage covers 20 T cell receptor beta chains from one sample sequenced in a study of blood T cells in healthy people across ages. A second PCR of about 7 to 11 cycles used a sample-barcoded 5' primer and a J-beta primer mix. In TCRdb, the 5' RACE reads were re-called with MiXCR into one record per CDR3 protein. This sample yields 1.8 million or so distinct CDR3 sequences, of which 35% to 50% are seen a single time; about 23% belongs to the top ten. Sequencing was done on a sample of blood. These receptors originate from a human donor in good health.

The chain couples TRBV29-1 to TRBJ2-5; the D is unclear. The CDR3 is 12 residues long. CDR1 SQVTM and CDR2 ANQGSEA come from the germline V gene. V was clipped by 3 bases and J by 5 bases, with 10 bases between them. CDR3 protein: CSVDFLGETQYF. For the CDR3, the DNA is TGCAGCGTTGACTTCCTCGGGGAGACCCAGTACTTC.

About this clonotype: A much larger clone differs from this one at a single base, so this may be a read error. The chain carries TRBV7-2 and TRBJ2-5, with 8 bases lining up with TRBD1. The length of the CDR3 is 13 residues. CDR1 is SGHTA, CDR2 FQGNSA, per germline. CDR3 sequence reads: CACSLQGVETQYF. The DNA of the CDR3 is TGTGCCTGCAGCTTACAGGGGGTAGAGACCCAGTACTTC.

The chain combines TRBV5-1 with TRBJ2-5; TRBD2 agrees at 14 bases. Germline CDR1 is SGHRS and CDR2 is YFSETQ. V was clipped by 4 bases and J by 1 base; unmatched bases: 6. The CDR3 extends over 17 amino acids. The CDR3 loop is CASSTGLAGVIQETQYF. The CDR3, as DNA: TGCGCCAGCAGCACGGGACTAGCGGGGGTAATCCAAGAGACCCAGTACTTC. Full variable domain (remainder filled in from reference TRBV5-1 and TRBJ2-5): KAGVTQTPRYLIKTRGQQVTLSCSPISGHRSVSWYQQTPGQGLQFLFEYFSETQRNKGNFPGRFSGRQFSNSRSEMNVSTLELGDSALYLCASSTGLAGVIQETQYFGPGTRLLVL.

Concerning this clonotype: Given a much more abundant clone one base away, this may be a read error. V usage is TRBV7-9 and J usage is TRBJ2-1; TRBD2 matches at 9 bases. The CDR3 runs 15 residues. V lost 4 bases, J lost 7 bases, and 8 bases stayed unmatched. The germline V gene encodes CDR1 SEHNR and CDR2 FQNEAQ (reference sequence). As DNA, the CDR3 is TGTGCCAGCAGCTCGCGGGGGGGCTTTTGGAATGAGCAGTTCTTC. Protein sequence: CASSSRGGFWNEQFF.

The chain has TRBV12-5 and TRBJ1-2; no clear D gene. The V end lost 3 bases, the J end lost 2 bases, and 7 bases lay between the germline ends. CDR1 and CDR2 (germline): LGHNT, FRNRAP. The CDR3 is 13 amino acids. As DNA, the CDR3 is TGTGCTAGTGGTTTAGAAGGCAACTATGGCTACACCTTC. Its translation: CASGLEGNYGYTF.

This clonotype turned up a few times. The chain employs TRBV12-3 or TRBV12-4 and TRBJ2-6, with unresolved D. Trimming shortened V by 5 bases and J by 0 bases, and 20 bases separated the two germline ends. This CDR3 has 19 residues. The CDR3 protein is CASSPGTGSTISGANVLTF. Written as DNA, the CDR3 is TGTGCCAGCAGTCCTGGAACCGGCTCTACCATCTCTGGGGCCAACGTCCTGACTTTC.

Concerning this clonotype itself: At one boundary the junction diverges from the germline segment, which might be a read error. The chain is built from TRBV20-1 and TRBJ1-2, with 11 bases that match TRBD1. The V gene's germline CDR1 is DFQATT and CDR2 SNEGSKA (reference sequence). The CDR3 spans 15 residues. CDR3 protein: CSAQAPGQGARGYTF. In nucleotides, the CDR3 is TGTAGTGCCCAAGCACCAGGACAGGGGGCAAGGGGCTACACCTTC.

About this clonotype itself: At one end the junction does not follow the germline gene, possibly because of a read error. This chain joins TRBV6-1 and TRBJ1-2, with 7 bases that match TRBD1. CDR3 length: 17 residues. Germline loops: CDR1 MNHNS, CDR2 SASEGT. The CDR3 sequence: CVSSPSFGQGGNYGHTF. In nucleotides, the CDR3 is TGTGTCAGCAGTCCCTCTTTCGGCCAGGGGGGCAACTATGGCCACACCTTC.

This clonotype was counted only a few times. The chain employs TRBV6-1 and TRBJ2-7, with D uncertain. The V gene lost 5 bases and the J gene lost 0 bases, with 14 bases spanning the gap. Germline assignment: CDR1 MNHNS and CDR2 SASEGT. The CDR3 is made up of 15 amino acids. Here the CDR3 reads CASSPLHSASYEQYF. The CDR3 DNA reads TGTGCCAGCAGTCCCCTACATTCGGCCTCCTACGAGCAGTACTTC.

In regard to this clonotype: A read error may explain this, as a much larger clone is one base away. The V call is TRBV29-1, the J call TRBJ2-1; D call uncertain. This CDR3 region has 15 residues. Germline V gene sequence: CDR1 SQVTM, CDR2 ANQGSEA. The CDR3 coding sequence is TGCAGCGTTGAAGATGTGGAGTTGGCCTACAATGGGCAGTTCTTC. Translation: CSVEDVELAYNGQFF.

This clonotype was seen a single time. This rearrangement joins TRBV6-5 to TRBJ1-4; the D gene is possibly TRBD1 (6 bases). V gave up 6 bases and J gave up 3 bases, with 14 bases separating them. The CDR3 totals 15 residues. Germline V lookup: CDR1 MNHEY, CDR2 SVGAGI. The CDR3 here is CASRQGLEPNEKLFF. The CDR3 bases are TGTGCCAGCAGACAGGGTCTTGAACCTAATGAAAAACTGTTTTTT.

The chain is built from TRBV28 and TRBJ1-5; D remains ambiguous. V lost 3 bases to trimming and J lost 4 bases, with 7 bases between them. CDR3 length: 13 residues. The germline V gene encodes CDR1 MDHEN and CDR2 SYDVKM. The CDR3, as DNA: TGTGCCAGCAGTTTTTCCAGAAATCAGCCCCAGCATTTT. Its translation: CASSFSRNQPQHF.

This sequence joins TRBV7-9 and TRBJ1-2; unclear D gene. V shed 5 bases and J shed 8 bases, with 15 bases lying between them. The CDR3 is 13 amino acids. Germline V gives CDR1 SEHNR, CDR2 FQNEAQ (reference sequence). CDR3 in amino acids: CASSLQSHRGYTF. CDR3 nucleotides: TGTGCCAGCAGCCTCCAATCCCACCGGGGCTACACCTTC.

The V gene is TRBV6-2 or TRBV6-3, the J gene TRBJ2-1; TRBD2 aligns across 7 bases. The length of the CDR3 is 15 residues. After removal of 2 bases from V and 7 bases from J, the junction contained 8 bases not matched to a gene. Germline V gives CDR1 MNHEY, CDR2 SVGEGT. The CDR3 DNA reads TGTGCCAGCAGTTACGTGAGAGGAGCGGGAAATGAGCAGTTCTTC. This gives the protein CASSYVRGAGNEQFF.

This clonotype came up a few times. This chain uses TRBV7-3 with TRBJ2-3, with D possibly being TRBD2 (6 bases). V was pared by 3 bases and J by 0 bases, with 13 bases between. This CDR3 spans 16 amino acids. Germline V gene sequence: CDR1 SGHTA, CDR2 FQGTGA. CDR3 protein: CASSLGLTRSTDTQYF. The DNA of the CDR3 is TGTGCCAGCAGCTTGGGACTGACGCGTAGCACAGATACGCAGTATTTT.

The gene calls are TRBV12-3 or TRBV12-4 and TRBJ1-1; possibly TRBD1 for D (5 bases). The CDR3 has 13 residues. V dropped 5 bases and J dropped 2 bases, with 9 bases sitting between them. CDR3 residues: CASSRDYNTEAFF. CDR3 in DNA: TGTGCCAGCAGTCGGGACTATAACACTGAAGCTTTCTTT.

For this clonotype: The junction does not match germline at one end; this may be a read error. V is TRBV7-8 and J is TRBJ2-1; 10 bases are a match to TRBD1. The germline CDR1 and CDR2 sequences are SGHVS and FQNEAQ. The CDR3 consists of 17 residues. Written as DNA, the CDR3 is TGTGCCGGCAGCTTAACGTGGACAGGGGGCTCCTACAATGAGCAGTTCTTC. Translated: CAGSLTWTGGSYNEQFF.

This clonotype was detected only a few times. The chain has TRBV7-9 and TRBJ2-1, with D perhaps TRBD1 (6 bases). CDR3 length: 18 amino acids. Deletions cut 1 base from V and 0 bases from J, with 16 bases between. From germline, CDR1 is SEHNR and CDR2 FQNEAQ (reference sequence). The CDR3 nucleotides read TGTGCCAGCAGCTTAGGGGGAGTACAGGGAAGCTCCTACAATGAGCAGTTCTTC. It yields the protein CASSLGGVQGSSYNEQFF. The complete variable domain, with remaining parts taken from reference TRBV7-9 and TRBJ2-1, reads DTGVSQNPRHKITKRGQNVTFRCDPISEHNRLYWYRQTLGQGPEFLTYFQNEAQLEKSRLLSDRFSAERPKGSFSTLEIQRTEQGDSAMYLCASSLGGVQGSSYNEQFFGPGTRLTVL.

V usage is TRBV6-1 and J usage is TRBJ1-5; 8 bases agree with TRBD1. Trimming at V came to 4 bases and at J to 6 bases, leaving 5 bases not matched to a gene. Germline CDR1 MNHNS, CDR2 SASEGT. CDR3 size: 14 residues. In DNA form, the CDR3 reads TGTGCCAGCAGTGGTGACAGGGGCTTTCAGCCCCAGCATTTT. Translated, it gives CASSGDRGFQPQHF.

J is TRBJ2-3 and V is TRBV11-2; 12 positions match TRBD2. Germline-derived CDR1 and CDR2 are SGHAT and FQNNGV. The CDR3 extends over 14 amino acids. The V gene end was trimmed by 4 bases and the J gene end by 7 bases; junction bases not matched to a gene: 3. CDR3 amino acids: CASSSLAGGHTQYF. In DNA form, the CDR3 reads TGTGCCAGCAGCTCGCTAGCGGGGGGGCATACGCAGTATTTT.